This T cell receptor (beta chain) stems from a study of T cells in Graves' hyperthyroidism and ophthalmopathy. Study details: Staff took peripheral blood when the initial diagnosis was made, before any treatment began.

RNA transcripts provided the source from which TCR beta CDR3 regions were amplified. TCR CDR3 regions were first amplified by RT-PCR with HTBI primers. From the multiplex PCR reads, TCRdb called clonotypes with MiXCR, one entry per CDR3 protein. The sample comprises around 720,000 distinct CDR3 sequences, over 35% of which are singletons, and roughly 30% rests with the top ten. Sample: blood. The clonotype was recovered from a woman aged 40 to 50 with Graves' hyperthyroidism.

CDR3 coding DNA: TGTGCCAGCAGCTACGCGGGGGACACCATATATTTT. Protein: CASSYAGDTIYF. The chain joins TRBV7-3 to TRBJ1-3, with D possibly matching TRBD1 (5 bases). Per the germline V gene, CDR1 is SGHTA and CDR2 is FQGTGA. The germline V and J ends were trimmed by 4 bases and 8 bases, with 9 bases remaining between them. This CDR3 comprises 12 residues. Combining the CDR3 with reference TRBV7-3 and TRBJ1-3 gives the whole variable domain GAGVSQTPSNKVTEKGKYVELRCDPISGHTALYWYRQSLGQGPEFLIYFQGTGAADDSGLPNDRFFAVRPEGSVSTLKIQRTERGDSAVYLCASSYAGDTIYFGEGSWLTVV.